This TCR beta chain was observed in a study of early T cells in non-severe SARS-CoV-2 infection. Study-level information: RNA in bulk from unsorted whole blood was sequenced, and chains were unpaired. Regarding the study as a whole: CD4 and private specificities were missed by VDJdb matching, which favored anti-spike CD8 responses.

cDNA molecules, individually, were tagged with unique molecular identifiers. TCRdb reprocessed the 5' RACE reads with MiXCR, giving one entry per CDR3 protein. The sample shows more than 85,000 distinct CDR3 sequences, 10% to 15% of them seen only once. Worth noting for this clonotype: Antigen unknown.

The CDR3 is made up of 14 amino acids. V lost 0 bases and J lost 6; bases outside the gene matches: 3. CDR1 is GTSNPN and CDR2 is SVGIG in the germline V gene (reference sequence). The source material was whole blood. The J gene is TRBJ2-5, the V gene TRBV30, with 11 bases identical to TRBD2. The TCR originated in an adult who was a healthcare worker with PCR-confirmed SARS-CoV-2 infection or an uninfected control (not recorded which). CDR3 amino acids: CAWSVLAGVQTQYF. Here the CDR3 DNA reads TGTGCCTGGAGTGTACTAGCGGGAGTTCAGACCCAGTACTTC.